This TCR beta chain stems from a study of blood T cell repertoires in COVID-19. For the study at large: The analysed material was cDNA or gDNA that came from T cells, B-cell-depleted T cells, or PBMCs.

In the authors' methods: Scientists estimated how many nucleated cells there were by amplifying reference gene primers. The repertoire was sequenced with immunoSEQ multiplex PCR; TCRdb's copy has only in-frame clones and lacks some. V, J and clone size derive from that table, while D and trimming were established from the DNA sequence. This table has roughly 90,000 clones, roughly 84% appearing once. Only a few counts were recorded for this clone. This sequence originates from a woman over 75 with active or convalescent COVID-19. Specimen: peripheral blood.

The CDR3 region has the DNA TGCGCCAGCAGTGACCAGGGCGCGGAAAACTATGGCTACACCTTC. Translation gives CASSDQGAENYGYTF. V is TRBV10-2 and J is TRBJ1-2, with D possibly matching TRBD1 (5 bases). CDR1 WSHSY and CDR2 SAAADI come from the germline V gene. The CDR3 spans 15 residues. The V gene lost 3 bases and the J gene lost 2 bases, with 13 bases spanning the gap.